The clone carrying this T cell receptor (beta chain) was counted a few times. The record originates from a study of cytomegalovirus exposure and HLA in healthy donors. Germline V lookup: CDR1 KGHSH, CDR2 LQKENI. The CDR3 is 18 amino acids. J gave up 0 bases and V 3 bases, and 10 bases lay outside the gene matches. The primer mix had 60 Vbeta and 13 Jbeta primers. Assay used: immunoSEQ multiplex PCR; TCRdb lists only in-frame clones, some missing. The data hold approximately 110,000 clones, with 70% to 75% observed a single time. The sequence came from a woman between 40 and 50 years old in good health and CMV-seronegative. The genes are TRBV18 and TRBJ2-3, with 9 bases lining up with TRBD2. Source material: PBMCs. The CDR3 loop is CASSPLQVSGGSTDTQYF. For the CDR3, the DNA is TGTGCCAGCTCACCGCTTCAAGTTAGCGGGGGTAGCACAGATACGCAGTATTTT.